One and the same sample provided the 27 T cell receptor beta chains below, sequenced in a study of monozygotic twins with inflammatory bowel disease. TCRdb re-called the 5' RACE reads; every CDR3 protein appears as one record, without DNA. The sample table sets out some 440,000 distinct CDR3 sequences. The source material was blood. The receptor set was obtained from a human donor with ulcerative colitis or Crohn's disease, or a healthy co-twin of an affected twin (not recorded which).

V usage is TRBV7-8 and J usage is TRBJ2-7; TCRdb's D gene call, TRBD1, goes unchecked for lack of DNA. This CDR3 region has 16 residues. Per the germline V gene, CDR1 is SGHVS and CDR2 is FQNEAQ. The CDR3: CASSGYQDISSYEQYF.

The genes are TRBV20-1 and TRBJ2-5; no DNA is available, so the TRBD1 call from TCRdb remains unchecked. This CDR3 spans 14 amino acids. The germline CDR1 and CDR2 sequences are DFQATT and SNEGSKA (reference sequence). The CDR3 reads CSAGGQGHQETQYF.

V is TRBV5-1 and J is TRBJ1-5. Germline CDR1 SGHRS, CDR2 YFSETQ. The CDR3 is 13 residues long. The CDR3 loop reads CASSLELNQPQHF.

The chain is built from TRBV5-4 and TRBJ1-1; TCRdb names TRBD1, which stays unverified in the absence of DNA. This CDR3 is built from 15 residues. Germline CDR1 reads SGHNT; CDR2 reads YYREEE (reference sequence). CDR3 protein: CASSSGGQGNTEAFF.

This chain uses TRBV11-2 with TRBJ2-5. CDR1 is SGHAT, CDR2 FQNNGV, per germline. CDR3 size: 17 residues. The CDR3 sequence is CASSLSSGPLFQETQYF.

The V gene is TRBV29-1, the J gene TRBJ2-1; TCRdb gives TRBD1 as the D gene, but with no DNA this cannot be confirmed. The CDR3 spans 14 residues. Germline V CDR1 and CDR2: SQVTM, ANQGSEA. CDR3 sequence reads: CSAYGQGRYNEQFF.

The V call is TRBV7-9, the J call TRBJ2-7. This CDR3 is built from 13 residues. Germline lookup yields CDR1 SEHNR and CDR2 FQNEAQ (reference sequence). The CDR3: CASSLSEAGEQYF.

The rearrangement uses TRBV20-1 and TRBJ2-2; TCRdb's D call, TRBD2, is unchecked because there is no DNA. Per germline, CDR1 DFQATT and CDR2 SNEGSKA (reference sequence). The CDR3 is 19 residues long. CDR3 sequence reads: CSARKTGLSAFANTGELFF.

The V gene is TRBV9, the J gene TRBJ2-2; TCRdb gives TRBD1 as the D gene, but with no DNA this cannot be confirmed. This CDR3 is 16 amino acids long. The germline CDR1 and CDR2 sequences are SGDLS and YYNGEE. CDR3 sequence reads: CASSEGQDTRDGELFF.

V and J are TRBV11-2 and TRBJ2-7; TCRdb gives TRBD1 as the D gene, but with no DNA this cannot be confirmed. This CDR3 is built from 17 residues. CDR1 SGHAT and CDR2 FQNNGV come from the germline V gene. The CDR3 loop is CASSLDAGQGVTYEQYF.

The V and J genes are TRBV6-1 and TRBJ1-3; TCRdb indicates TRBD1, and absent DNA this call remains unverified. CDR1 is MNHNS and CDR2 is SASEGT in the germline V gene. The CDR3 is 15 amino acids. The CDR3 sequence is CASRPTGTGKHTIYF.

The V gene is TRBV12-3 or TRBV12-4, the J gene TRBJ1-1; TCRdb reports TRBD1, a call that lacks DNA to check it against. The CDR3 spans 15 residues. The CDR3 region is CASSQKTVGTPEAFF.

The chain combines TRBV20-1 with TRBJ2-3. The CDR3 sequence is 14 residues long. Germline CDR1 and CDR2: DFQATT and SNEGSKA (reference sequence). This chain's CDR3 is CSASRDTSTDTQYF.

The V call is TRBV12-3 or TRBV12-4, the J call TRBJ2-1; as DNA is missing, the TRBD2 call by TCRdb cannot be tested. There are 14 residues in the CDR3. CDR3 sequence reads: CASSTRLADDEQFF.

This chain links TRBV7-2 with TRBJ2-2; TCRdb reports TRBD1, a call that lacks DNA to check it against. This CDR3 is built from 14 residues. CDR1 SGHTA and CDR2 FQGNSA come from the germline V gene. CDR3 in amino acids: CASSLTAYTGELFF.

This sequence joins TRBV7-9 and TRBJ2-1; TCRdb designates TRBD2, a call that cannot be tested without DNA. Germline V gives CDR1 SEHNR, CDR2 FQNEAQ (reference sequence). The CDR3 sequence is 16 residues long. The CDR3 loop reads CASSLGAGGSKNEQFF.

The chain links TRBV28 to TRBJ1-5; TCRdb names TRBD1, which stays unverified in the absence of DNA. The germline V gene has CDR1 MDHEN and CDR2 SYDVKM. This CDR3 has 16 residues. Here the CDR3 reads CASSPAAGSRNQPQHF.

Here the CDR3 reads CASSLNPPSGGTDTQYF. The rearrangement uses TRBV5-1 and TRBJ2-3; as DNA is missing, the TRBD2 call by TCRdb cannot be tested. CDR1 is SGHRS, CDR2 YFSETQ, per germline. The CDR3 runs 17 residues.

The chain uses TRBV7-9 and TRBJ2-7; the TCRdb D gene call, TRBD1, has no DNA to confirm it. Germline CDR1 and CDR2: SEHNR and FQNEAQ (reference sequence). The CDR3 is 15 amino acids. CDR3 residues: CASSQGTGRFGEQYF.

The CDR3 spells CASSYGGTRGNQPQHF. The genes are TRBV6-5 and TRBJ1-5; TCRdb's assignment of TRBD1 cannot be checked, as there is no DNA. The CDR3 covers 16 residues. Germline V gene sequence: CDR1 MNHEY, CDR2 SVGAGI.

The chain carries TRBV15 and TRBJ2-1. Germline V lookup: CDR1 LNHNV, CDR2 YYDKDF (reference sequence). The CDR3 contains 12 residues. The CDR3 sequence is CATSRDMSEQFF.

The rearrangement uses TRBV7-3 and TRBJ2-2; there is no DNA to check the TCRdb D call of TRBD2. The CDR3 spans 19 residues. Per germline, CDR1 SGHTA and CDR2 FQGTGA. CDR3 region: CASSQGSLGGGLNTGELFF.

CDR3 residues: CSARVLGGGETQYF. The genes are TRBV20-1 and TRBJ2-5; as DNA is missing, the TRBD1 call by TCRdb cannot be tested. Looked up from germline, CDR1 is DFQATT and CDR2 is SNEGSKA (reference sequence). The CDR3 runs 14 residues.

V and J are TRBV20-1 and TRBJ2-1. This CDR3 contains 14 residues. Germline lookup yields CDR1 DFQATT and CDR2 SNEGSKA (reference sequence). CDR3 sequence reads: CSATRKDGYNEQFF.

The J gene is TRBJ2-7, the V gene TRBV7-9; there is no DNA to check the TCRdb D call of TRBD1. Germline-derived CDR1 and CDR2 are SEHNR and FQNEAQ (reference sequence). The CDR3 extends over 15 amino acids. This CDR3 is CASSLVFGGPYEQYF.

V gene TRBV7-3 combines with J gene TRBJ2-5; TCRdb reports TRBD1, a call that lacks DNA to check it against. The CDR3 runs 19 residues. Germline V lookup: CDR1 SGHTA, CDR2 FQGTGA. The CDR3 loop reads CASSQDPPSTTGPRRTQYF. Looking up the rest from reference TRBV7-3 and TRBJ2-5 gives the full variable domain: GAGVSQTPSNKVTEKGKYVELRCDPISGHTALYWYRQSLGQGPEFLIYFQGTGAADDSGLPNDRFFAVRPEGSVSTLKIQRTERGDSAVYLCASSQDPPSTTGPRRTQYFGPGTRLLVL.

The chain recombines TRBV27 with TRBJ2-3; lacking DNA, the TRBD2 call made by TCRdb goes unchecked. CDR3 length equals 18 residues. Germline V gene data show CDR1 as MNHEY and CDR2 as SMNVEV (reference sequence). CDR3 protein: CASSLGYLAGVGSDTQYF.